This T cell receptor beta chain is drawn from a study of beta chain features in type 1 diabetes. Whole-study results and caveats: The naive, central memory and Treg TCRB repertoires showed an apparent similarity that was greater among patients than among healthy donors.

This clone was observed many times. No antigen is known for it. The germline V and J ends were trimmed by 3 bases and 0 bases, with 8 bases remaining between them. Germline lookup yields CDR1 SGHVS and CDR2 FQNEAQ. The CDR3 has 15 residues. Reverse transcription of all isolated RNA meant that expressed TCRB transcripts were sequenced. Clones were sequenced by immunoSEQ multiplex PCR, and TCRdb holds only the in-frame ones, with some missing. Among about 340,000 clones listed, 8% were seen once. The source material was central memory CD4+ T cells from blood. The TCR originated in a woman aged 18-30 years in good health. This chain connects TRBV7-8 to TRBJ2-2; D unclear. This CDR3 is CASSLTSTNTGELFF. The CDR3 DNA reads TGTGCCAGCAGCTTGACTTCCACGAACACCGGGGAGCTGTTTTTT. The full variable domain, rest sourced from reference TRBV7-8 and TRBJ2-2, is GAGVSQSPRYKVAKRGQDVALRCDPISGHVSLFWYQQALGQGPEFLTYFQNEAQLDKSGLPSDRFFAERPEGSVSTLKIQRTQQEDSAVYLCASSLTSTNTGELFFGEGSRLTVL.